The 30 T cell receptor beta chains in this list originate from one sample, sequenced in a study of T cells after posttransplantation cyclophosphamide. Control samples came 1 year after myeloablative marrow transplants with methotrexate plus calcineurin inhibitor. Generated by immunoSEQ multiplex PCR, the TCRdb table keeps only in-frame clones and is missing some. Here the sample spans roughly 4,600 clones, approximately 80% being singletons. Sequenced material: PBMCs, taken after an allogeneic stem cell transplant with a calcineurin inhibitor and methotrexate. The source of these receptors is a male patient in his thirties or forties who received an allogeneic stem cell transplant from an unrelated donor, was CMV-positive, and had chronic GVHD only. Some T cells may be graft donor cells.

The gene calls are TRBV5-4 and TRBJ2-7; 9 bases match TRBD2. The CDR3 covers 15 residues. Looked up from germline, CDR1 is SGHNT and CDR2 is YYREEE (reference sequence). Trimming cost V 4 bases and J 0 bases; bases outside gene matches: 5. The CDR3 loop reads CASSVSSGTSYEQYF. The CDR3 coding sequence is TGTGCCAGCAGCGTTTCTAGCGGGACCTCCTACGAGCAGTACTTC.

The J gene is TRBJ1-5, the V gene TRBV9, with a possible D match to TRBD1 (6 bases). From germline, CDR1 is SGDLS and CDR2 YYNGEE. The CDR3 spans 21 residues. The germline V and J ends were trimmed by 1 base and 2 bases, with 28 bases remaining between them. The CDR3 nucleotides read TGTGCCAGCAGCGTATGTTATCTCTGGCTGACAGGTCCGTCCCGCAATCAGCCCCAGCATTTT. Protein: CASSVCYLWLTGPSRNQPQHF.

The V call is TRBV6-6, the J call TRBJ2-7, with 8 bases that match TRBD1. With V trimmed by 6 bases and J by 5 bases, 15 bases remained unmatched. CDR1 and CDR2 (germline): MNHNY, SVGAGI (reference sequence). The CDR3 runs 16 residues. The CDR3 DNA is TGTGCCAGCAGACCACAATTCAAGGACAGGGACCACGAGCAGTACTTC. It specifies CASRPQFKDRDHEQYF.

This clone was counted a single time. This sequence joins TRBV9 and TRBJ2-7, with D possibly being TRBD2 (6 bases). There are 14 residues in the CDR3. The germline CDR1 and CDR2 sequences are SGDLS and YYNGEE. Trimming removed 5 bases from V and 0 bases from J, with 12 bases in between. The CDR3 sequence: CASSYRGSSYEQYF. In nucleotides, the CDR3 is TGTGCCAGCAGTTACCGGGGGAGCTCCTACGAGCAGTACTTC.

This rearrangement joins TRBV6-5 to TRBJ2-3, with D perhaps matching TRBD2 (6 bases). The CDR3 loop spans 14 amino acids. Germline V gives CDR1 MNHEY, CDR2 SVGAGI. V was shortened by 6 bases and J by 1 base, with 11 bases between the two germline ends. CDR3 sequence: CASRLATRTDTQYF. In DNA form, the CDR3 reads TGTGCCAGCAGGCTAGCGACCCGCACAGATACGCAGTATTTT.

This chain links TRBV5-1 with TRBJ1-4; 8 nucleotides line up with TRBD1. The J segment lost 7 bases and the V segment lost 3 bases, leaving 11 bases of the junction unmatched. CDR3 length: 16 amino acids. Germline lookup yields CDR1 SGHRS and CDR2 YFSETQ. CDR3 region: CASSSTLRGQGEKLFF. The CDR3 coding sequence is TGCGCCAGCAGCTCAACCCTCAGGGGGCAGGGTGAAAAACTGTTTTTT.

The rearrangement joins TRBV6-5 to TRBJ2-7, with a possible D match to TRBD2 (7 bases). Between the trimmed V and J ends, which lost 8 bases and 0 bases, there was a span of 14 bases. Germline-derived CDR1 and CDR2 are MNHEY and SVGAGI. The CDR3 is 14 amino acids. For the CDR3, the DNA is TGTGCCAGCTCAATCGGGGGGCACTCCTACGAGCAGTACTTC. Protein sequence: CASSIGGHSYEQYF.

The gene calls are TRBV28 and TRBJ1-2; TRBD1 agrees at 8 bases. V was pared by 3 bases and J by 2 bases, with 2 bases of the junction left unmatched. The CDR3 totals 14 residues. Per germline, CDR1 MDHEN and CDR2 SYDVKM. The CDR3 protein is CASSFPGGNYGYTF. CDR3 DNA sequence: TGTGCCAGCAGTTTCCCAGGGGGCAACTATGGCTACACCTTC.

This sequence joins TRBV30 and TRBJ1-2, with D unresolved. V was cut by 2 bases and J by 5 bases, with 12 bases left in between. CDR3 size: 13 residues. Germline values: CDR1 GTSNPN, CDR2 SVGIG (reference sequence). The chain's CDR3 is CAWSSGALYGYTF. CDR3 coding DNA: TGTGCCTGGAGTAGTGGTGCTCTATATGGCTACACCTTC.

This chain joins TRBV6-5 and TRBJ2-7; 8 positions agree with TRBD1. Trimming took 2 bases from V and 2 from J; bases not matched to a gene: 5. This CDR3 is 15 amino acids long. The germline gives CDR1 MNHEY, CDR2 SVGAGI. The CDR3 DNA follows: TGTGCCAGCAGTTACATAGGGACAGGAACCTACGAGCAGTACTTC. As protein: CASSYIGTGTYEQYF.

The J gene is TRBJ2-5, the V gene TRBV2; D perhaps matches TRBD2 (6 bases). The J call may be in error: the DNA end matches TRBJ2-7 better. The CDR3 runs 12 residues. The germline CDR1 and CDR2 sequences are SNHLY and FYNNEI. The DNA for the CDR3 is TGTGCCAGCAAGGAGGGCCCCGACGAGCAGTACTTC. Translated, it gives CASKEGPDEQYF.

V and J are TRBV27 and TRBJ1-2; 8 bases fit TRBD1. The germline V gene encodes CDR1 MNHEY and CDR2 SMNVEV (reference sequence). Losses at the gene ends were 2 bases for V and 4 bases for J; bases not matched to a gene: 9. The CDR3 runs 16 residues. CDR3 sequence: CASSLGPGQGAYGYTF. The CDR3 DNA is TGTGCCAGCAGTTTAGGCCCGGGGCAGGGGGCCTATGGCTACACCTTC.

This sequence joins TRBV7-9 and TRBJ1-1; 7 bases line up with TRBD1. Germline V CDR1 and CDR2: SEHNR, FQNEAQ (reference sequence). The V and J ends lost 4 bases and 1 base, in that order; junction bases with no gene match: 3. CDR3 size: 14 residues. The CDR3 protein is CASSSWTGNTEAFF. As DNA, the CDR3 is TGTGCCAGCAGCTCCTGGACAGGGAACACTGAAGCTTTCTTT.

This chain joins TRBV18 and TRBJ1-1; 7 nucleotides line up with TRBD1. Per the germline V gene, CDR1 is KGHSH and CDR2 is LQKENI. The CDR3 loop spans 13 amino acids. J was trimmed by 2 bases and V by 6 bases; bases with no gene match: 3. The CDR3 bases are TGTGCCAGCTCCGACAGGGCCAACACTGAAGCTTTCTTT. Translated, it gives CASSDRANTEAFF. Full variable domain (rest looked up from reference TRBV18 and TRBJ1-1): NAGVMQNPRHLVRRRGQEARLRCSPMKGHSHVYWYRQLPEEGLKFMVYLQKENIIDESGMPKERFSAEFPKEGPSILRIQQVVRGDSAAYFCASSDRANTEAFFGQGTRLTVV.

The J gene is TRBJ2-7, the V gene TRBV7-8, with 9 bases lining up with TRBD1. Trimming took 3 bases from V and 5 from J; bases not matched to a gene: 5. Germline V lookup: CDR1 SGHVS, CDR2 FQNEAQ. This CDR3 has 14 residues. The CDR3 DNA sequence: TGTGCCAGCAGCTTTGGGACAGGGTCGAACGAGCAGTACTTC. It yields the protein CASSFGTGSNEQYF.

The gene calls are TRBV2 and TRBJ1-3; D is unresolved. CDR1 is SNHLY and CDR2 is FYNNEI in the germline V gene. CDR3 length: 11 residues. V gave up 6 bases and J gave up 12 bases, with 12 bases separating them. The CDR3, as DNA: TGTGCCAGCAGGGAGGCAAAGGACATATATTTT. Protein sequence: CASREAKDIYF.

The chain couples TRBV30 to TRBJ2-7; 10 nucleotides line up with TRBD2. Germline V gene data show CDR1 as GTSNPN and CDR2 as SVGIG (reference sequence). The trim removed 1 base at V and 1 base at J, leaving 13 bases unmatched. The CDR3 extends over 18 amino acids. The CDR3 loop is CAWSASSGSAIGSYEQYF. As DNA, the CDR3 is TGTGCCTGGAGTGCTTCTAGCGGGAGTGCTATCGGGTCCTACGAGCAGTACTTC.

The V and J genes are TRBV7-9 and TRBJ1-2; 10 bases map to TRBD1. The germline V gene encodes CDR1 SEHNR and CDR2 FQNEAQ (reference sequence). V shed 6 bases, J shed 1 base, and the junction held 8 bases outside the gene matches. The CDR3 spans 16 residues. The CDR3 protein is CASRTPTGGFNYGYTF. The CDR3 bases are TGTGCCAGCAGAACCCCGACAGGGGGCTTTAACTATGGCTACACCTTC.

The V and J genes are TRBV29-1 and TRBJ2-7; 8 bases agree with TRBD1. With V trimmed by 5 bases and J by 4 bases, 7 bases remained unmatched. Germline CDR1 reads SQVTM; CDR2 reads ANQGSEA. The CDR3 has 13 residues. As DNA, the CDR3 is TGCAGCGTTCAAGGACAGGGTGGATACGAGCAGTACTTC. Translated: CSVQGQGGYEQYF.

The chain recombines TRBV19 with TRBJ1-3; D ambiguous. V was shortened by 3 bases and J by 4 bases, with 19 bases between the two germline ends. Per the germline V gene, CDR1 is LNHDA and CDR2 is SQIVND (reference sequence). This CDR3 contains 17 residues. The CDR3 spells CASSMNSFGISGNTIYF. CDR3 bases: TGTGCCAGTAGTATGAATTCTTTCGGGATTTCGGGAAACACCATATATTTT. The full variable domain, rest sourced from reference TRBV19 and TRBJ1-3, is DGGITQSPKYLFRKEGQNVTLSCEQNLNHDAMYWYRQDPGQGLRLIYYSQIVNDFQKGDIAEGYSVSREKKESFPLTVTSAQKNPTAFYLCASSMNSFGISGNTIYFGEGSWLTVV.

The V and J genes are TRBV27 and TRBJ2-7; tentatively, D is TRBD1 (6 bases). The germline gives CDR1 MNHEY, CDR2 SMNVEV (reference sequence). Trimming took 2 bases from V and 0 from J, leaving 8 bases between them. The CDR3 sequence is 14 residues long. The CDR3 loop is CASSLDRSSYEQYF. Here the CDR3 DNA reads TGTGCCAGCAGTTTAGACAGGAGCTCCTACGAGCAGTACTTC.

The chain employs TRBV19 and TRBJ1-2, with D hard to call. Germline-derived CDR1 and CDR2 are LNHDA and SQIVND (reference sequence). The CDR3 loop spans 15 amino acids. Trimming pared 7 bases from V and 4 bases from J, leaving 19 bases between. CDR3 loop: CASKMRPRDSYGYTF. Here the CDR3 DNA reads TGTGCCAGTAAAATGCGGCCAAGAGACTCCTATGGCTACACCTTC.

The chain joins TRBV13 to TRBJ2-7; weak D call: TRBD1 (5 bases). Germline V lookup: CDR1 PRHDT, CDR2 FYEKMQ (reference sequence). Deletions cut 2 bases from V and 4 bases from J, with 15 bases between. This CDR3 contains 15 residues. CDR3 nucleotides: TGTGCCAGCAGCTTAACAGGCCCCACGGTTTACGAGCAGTACTTC. Translation: CASSLTGPTVYEQYF.

This chain links TRBV5-1 with TRBJ1-2, with D perhaps TRBD1 (6 bases). Trimming took off 4 bases at V and 13 bases at J, with 17 bases between the two ends. The CDR3 totals 12 residues. Germline V gives CDR1 SGHRS, CDR2 YFSETQ. This CDR3 reads CASSPGGGLGTF. CDR3 in DNA: TGCGCCAGCAGCCCTGGGGGGGGCCTCGGCACCTTC. The full variable domain, with the rest looked up from reference TRBV5-1 and TRBJ1-2, is KAGVTQTPRYLIKTRGQQVTLSCSPISGHRSVSWYQQTPGQGLQFLFEYFSETQRNKGNFPGRFSGRQFSNSRSEMNVSTLELGDSALYLCASSPGGGLGTFGSGTRLTVV.

The rearrangement uses TRBV11-2 and TRBJ2-1; weak D call: TRBD2 (5 bases). The CDR3 is 15 residues long. The V end lost 5 bases, the J end lost 2 bases, and 13 bases lay between the germline ends. CDR1 is SGHAT, CDR2 FQNNGV, per germline. For the CDR3, the DNA is TGTGCCAGCAGCCCACCCTCCGGGACCTACAATGAGCAGTTCTTC. Amino acid sequence: CASSPPSGTYNEQFF.

This clone was seen more than once but under ten times. The chain couples TRBV6-5 to TRBJ1-2; TRBD1 matches 7 bases. Germline CDR1 MNHEY, CDR2 SVGAGI. The CDR3 consists of 14 residues. V lost 7 bases and J lost 2; bases outside the gene matches: 7. The CDR3 loop is CASIRAGGNYGYTF. Here the CDR3 DNA reads TGTGCCAGCATCCGGGCAGGGGGGAACTATGGCTACACCTTC.

The sample holds one count of this clone. Here the CDR3 reads CASSPTHTREKLFF. The CDR3 DNA reads TGCGCCAGCAGCCCTACCCATACCCGTGAAAAACTGTTTTTT. The V gene is TRBV4-3, the J gene TRBJ1-4; no definite D call. V lost 4 bases and J 7 bases, leaving 13 bases between the germline ends. Germline V lookup: CDR1 LGHNA, CDR2 YSLEER. The CDR3 extends over 14 amino acids.

CDR3 bases: TGTGCCAGTAGTAACGCAGGGAACTATGGCTACACCTTC. Translation gives CASSNAGNYGYTF. The chain joins TRBV19 to TRBJ1-2, with D possibly matching TRBD1 (5 bases). Germline V gene lookup returns CDR1 LNHDA and CDR2 SQIVND (reference sequence). There are 13 residues in the CDR3. The V and J ends lost 4 bases and 2 bases respectively, with 8 bases between them.

In DNA, the CDR3 is TGCAGCGTTGAAGTAGGGGTGAACTATGGCTACACCTTC. It is translated as CSVEVGVNYGYTF. This chain joins TRBV29-1 and TRBJ1-2; D possibly corresponds to TRBD1 (5 bases). From germline, CDR1 is SQVTM and CDR2 ANQGSEA. The CDR3 has 13 residues. V was shortened by 1 base and J by 2 bases, with 8 bases between the two germline ends.

This clone has just one count. The V gene is TRBV5-1, the J gene TRBJ1-1; D is uncertain. The CDR3 has 14 amino acids. V gave up 4 bases and J gave up 2 bases, with 12 bases separating them. In germline, CDR1 is SGHRS, CDR2 YFSETQ. The CDR3 region is CASSGGGRNTEAFF. The CDR3 DNA reads as TGCGCCAGCAGCGGCGGCGGCCGCAACACTGAAGCTTTCTTT.